These T cell receptor beta chains were read from a single sample in a study of blood T cell repertoires in COVID-19. Here immunoSEQ multiplex PCR was the method, and the copy in TCRdb shows in-frame clones only, minus some. Of 150,000 or so clones listed, roughly four fifths are singletons. Sequenced: peripheral blood. The receptors stem from a human donor in a cohort sampled during active COVID-19. Both conserved end residues are trimmed from each CDR3. The order of the fields is V gene, CDR3 protein.

V gene: TRBV19
CDR3 protein: ASSIRQGVLSYEQY

V gene: TRBV18
CDR3 protein: ASSRGTGDYGYT

V gene: TRBV19
CDR3 protein: ASSIGRHLNTEAF

V gene: TRBV19
CDR3 protein: AAQGENYGYT

V gene: TRBV19
CDR3 protein: ASSTGSGYT

V gene: TRBV20-1
CDR3 protein: SASSEGVRRNEQF

V gene: TRBV29-1
CDR3 protein: SAEGLAGGGRYEQY

V gene: TRBV4-3
CDR3 protein: ASSQRAGQGSDTQY

V gene: TRBV15
CDR3 protein: ATSRGGTRAQY

V gene: TRBV19
CDR3 protein: ASSFLTGTEVSEQY

V gene: TRBV11-3
CDR3 protein: ASSFSTGSGTGELF

V gene: TRBV11-2
CDR3 protein: ASSPVTTYEQY

V gene: TRBV6-6
CDR3 protein: ASRGGIDAYEQY

V gene: TRBV11-3
CDR3 protein: ASSPGTGGEYNEQF

V gene: TRBV11-3
CDR3 protein: ASSSRDSPYKQY

V gene: TRBV5-1
CDR3 protein: ASSSGYEMGEQY

V gene: TRBV7-8
CDR3 protein: ASSLGQGNQPQH

V gene: TRBV7-2
CDR3 protein: ASSPQGTNYGYT

V gene: TRBV9
CDR3 protein: ASSGRGQGAYEQY

V gene: TRBV6-5
CDR3 protein: ASSLLASGSDEQY

V gene: TRBV20-1
CDR3 protein: SASKEVTGELF

V gene: TRBV30
CDR3 protein: AWSRGGGTQY

V gene: TRBV6-5
CDR3 protein: ASTPGLAGEDN

V gene: TRBV9
CDR3 protein: ASSVGRSTDTQY

V gene: TRBV12-3/TRBV12-4
CDR3 protein: ASSLRTEAF

V gene: TRBV18
CDR3 protein: ASSPAPNTEAF

V gene: TRBV29-1
CDR3 protein: SVMGGFGFTDTQY

V gene: TRBV14
CDR3 protein: ASSQALGGGEQF

V gene: TRBV30
CDR3 protein: AWRAIVGSLINEQY

V gene: TRBV4-3
CDR3 protein: ASSQDRGHAGNTIY

V gene: TRBV19
CDR3 protein: ASSRQVSSYEQY

V gene: TRBV3-1/TRBV3-2
CDR3 protein: ASSQGGDTHQPQH

V gene: TRBV6-2/TRBV6-3
CDR3 protein: ASSSWTVNYGYT

V gene: TRBV6-6
CDR3 protein: ASRWTGGNTEAF

V gene: TRBV5-5
CDR3 protein: ASSLQGSGTEAF

V gene: TRBV20-1
CDR3 protein: SASKGGTGAEQY

V gene: TRBV5-6
CDR3 protein: ASSFRSRAYEQY

V gene: TRBV7-5
CDR3 protein: ARSPTGVLATESSSYEQY

V gene: TRBV2
CDR3 protein: ASSLAGGSIGELF

V gene: TRBV9
CDR3 protein: ASSAGTPGVEQY

V gene: TRBV6-4
CDR3 protein: ASSDSQGSTDTQY

V gene: TRBV5-1
CDR3 protein: ASLPPEY

V gene: TRBV18
CDR3 protein: ASSPPVGGGTYNEQF

V gene: TRBV9
CDR3 protein: ASSVATGLSYEQY

V gene: TRBV7-8
CDR3 protein: ASSLGQGFRTEAF

V gene: TRBV6-5
CDR3 protein: ASNKGGGYTDTQY